These 20 T cell receptor beta chains were sequenced from one sample in a study of T cells in localized non-small cell lung cancer. TCRdb keeps only in-frame clones here, not all; method: immunoSEQ multiplex PCR. Here the sample spans roughly 34,000 clones, about 90% being singletons. The sample in question was peripheral blood mononuclear cells, obtained before any cancer treatment. All receptors derive from a man aged 40 to 70 with stage III lung adenocarcinoma.

This clone was recorded a few times. The chain is built from TRBV7-2 and TRBJ2-3; no clear D gene. Looked up from germline, CDR1 is SGHTA and CDR2 is FQGNSA. The CDR3 covers 15 residues. The V and J ends lost 1 base and 0 bases respectively, with 8 bases between them. Written as DNA, the CDR3 is TGTGCCAGCAGCTTAGATGGGCGGAGCACAGATACGCAGTATTTT. It is translated as CASSLDGRSTDTQYF.

The CDR3 DNA sequence: TGCGCCAGCAACAGGGGGCTTAATTCACCCCTCCACTTT. It codes for CASNRGLNSPLHF. The chain has TRBV5-1 and TRBJ1-6, with TRBD1 matching over 9 bases. Germline V CDR1 and CDR2: SGHRS, YFSETQ. The CDR3 contains 13 residues. The V gene end was trimmed by 6 bases and the J gene end by 6 bases; junction bases not matched to a gene: 1.

This clone was recorded only once. The CDR3 loop is CASSIDHTRGTEAFF. For the CDR3, the DNA is TGTGCCAGTAGTATAGATCATACGAGAGGGACTGAAGCTTTCTTT. This rearrangement joins TRBV19 to TRBJ1-1; the D is unclear. CDR3 length: 15 residues. CDR1 and CDR2 (germline): LNHDA, SQIVND (reference sequence). V was pared by 0 bases and J by 5 bases, with 13 bases between. Using reference TRBV19 and TRBJ1-1 for the parts outside the CDR3, the full variable domain is DGGITQSPKYLFRKEGQNVTLSCEQNLNHDAMYWYRQDPGQGLRLIYYSQIVNDFQKGDIAEGYSVSREKKESFPLTVTSAQKNPTAFYLCASSIDHTRGTEAFFGQGTRLTVV.

This chain connects TRBV7-9 to TRBJ2-7; no reliable D call. Trimming removed 3 bases from V and 7 bases from J, with 4 bases in between. The CDR3 contains 10 residues. Germline V gives CDR1 SEHNR, CDR2 FQNEAQ (reference sequence). The CDR3 spells CASSFREQYF. The CDR3 region has the DNA TGTGCCAGCAGCTTTCGAGAGCAGTACTTC.

The chain joins TRBV6-6 to TRBJ1-6; a weak D match, TRBD1 (5 bases). This CDR3 comprises 15 residues. V shed 7 bases and J shed 1 base, with 11 bases lying between them. CDR1 MNHNY and CDR2 SVGAGI come from the germline V gene (reference sequence). CDR3 sequence: CASTGGGSYNSPLHF. CDR3 coding DNA: TGTGCCAGCACGGGGGGGGGTTCCTATAATTCACCCCTCCACTTT.

This clone was found a few times. The chain couples TRBV2 to TRBJ2-1; D is unclear. CDR1 is SNHLY, CDR2 FYNNEI, per germline. Deletions cut 5 bases from V and 3 bases from J, with 14 bases between. CDR3 length: 15 residues. The CDR3 sequence: CASSLSIIYYNEQFF. DNA for the CDR3: TGTGCCAGCAGTCTCTCCATAATATACTACAATGAGCAGTTCTTC. Combining the CDR3 with reference TRBV2 and TRBJ2-1 gives the whole variable domain EPEVTQTPSHQVTQMGQEVILRCVPISNHLYFYWYRQILGQKVEFLVSFYNNEISEKSEIFDDQFSVERPDGSNFTLKIRSTKLEDSAMYFCASSLSIIYYNEQFFGPGTRLTVL.

The chain uses TRBV7-9 and TRBJ1-1; no definite D call. This CDR3 has 13 residues. Trimming removed 2 bases from V and 0 bases from J, with 4 bases in between. The germline gives CDR1 SEHNR, CDR2 FQNEAQ (reference sequence). This CDR3 reads CASSLLMNTEAFF. The CDR3 DNA reads as TGTGCCAGCAGCTTATTGATGAACACTGAAGCTTTCTTT.

The chain employs TRBV28 and TRBJ2-2, with D unresolved. V lost 5 bases to trimming and J lost 0 bases, with 10 bases between them. CDR3 size: 15 residues. Germline CDR1 is MDHEN and CDR2 is SYDVKM. The CDR3: CASSLTGANTGELFF. CDR3 coding DNA: TGTGCCAGCAGTCTCACGGGTGCGAACACCGGGGAGCTGTTTTTT. The full variable domain, its missing parts supplied by reference TRBV28 and TRBJ2-2, is DVKVTQSSRYLVKRTGEKVFLECVQDMDHENMFWYRQDPGLGLRLIYFSYDVKMKEKGDIPEGYSVSREKKERFSLILESASTNQTSMYLCASSLTGANTGELFFGEGSRLTVL.

This chain joins TRBV28 and TRBJ2-4; D gene ambiguous. Trimming removed 2 bases at V and 0 bases at J, with 11 bases between. From germline, CDR1 is MDHEN and CDR2 SYDVKM. The CDR3 runs to 16 residues. The CDR3 bases are TGTGCCAGCAGTTTAGCGGACCCCTTAGCCAAAAACATTCAGTACTTC. Its protein is CASSLADPLAKNIQYF.

The count of this clone is one. V is TRBV28 and J is TRBJ1-6, with D perhaps TRBD1 (5 bases). This CDR3 region has 15 residues. The V end lost 6 bases, the J end lost 7 bases, and 16 bases lay between the germline ends. The germline gives CDR1 MDHEN, CDR2 SYDVKM. In DNA form, the CDR3 reads TGTGCCAGCAGAGGGGACTTCACGGGCAATTCACCCCTCCACTTT. It translates to CASRGDFTGNSPLHF. The variable domain in full, completed from reference TRBV28 and TRBJ1-6, reads DVKVTQSSRYLVKRTGEKVFLECVQDMDHENMFWYRQDPGLGLRLIYFSYDVKMKEKGDIPEGYSVSREKKERFSLILESASTNQTSMYLCASRGDFTGNSPLHFGNGTRLTVT.

The V and J genes are TRBV6-4 and TRBJ1-2; D is undetermined. This CDR3 is 14 amino acids long. V lost 0 bases, J lost 4 bases, and 9 bases lay in between. The germline CDR1 and CDR2 sequences are MRHNA and SNTAGT. The CDR3 nucleotides read TGTGCCAGCAGTGACTCGGGCAGCTTCTATGGCTACACCTTC. It translates to CASSDSGSFYGYTF.

This chain links TRBV10-2 with TRBJ2-7; 10 nucleotides agree with TRBD2. Germline V gene sequence: CDR1 WSHSY, CDR2 SAAADI. The CDR3 has 17 amino acids. V gave up 3 bases and J gave up 2 bases; unmatched junction bases: 10. The CDR3 DNA reads as TGCGCCAGCAGTGACTGGGGTAGCGGGGGGAATACCTACGAGCAGTACTTC. Amino acids: CASSDWGSGGNTYEQYF.

V gene TRBV28 combines with J gene TRBJ1-2; D may be TRBD1 (5 bases). This CDR3 is built from 15 residues. V lost 5 bases to trimming and J lost 4 bases, with 17 bases between them. The germline CDR1 and CDR2 sequences are MDHEN and SYDVKM. CDR3 bases: TGTGCCAGCAGTGGGGGAGGGGCGCGCCTCTATGGCTACACCTTC. It specifies CASSGGGARLYGYTF.

The sample holds one count of this clone. The chain is built from TRBV7-2 and TRBJ2-7; D call uncertain. V lost 1 base and J lost 0, with 10 bases in between. Germline V gene lookup returns CDR1 SGHTA and CDR2 FQGNSA. This CDR3 spans 15 amino acids. CDR3 in DNA: TGTGCCAGCAGCTTAGAAACCGCGAGCTCCTACGAGCAGTACTTC. The encoded protein is CASSLETASSYEQYF.

This chain connects TRBV7-3 to TRBJ2-1; D remains unclear. This CDR3 comprises 14 residues. Trimming cost V 3 bases and J 10 bases, with 16 bases left between them. CDR1 is SGHTA and CDR2 is FQGTGA in the germline V gene. CDR3 sequence (DNA): TGTGCCAGCAGCTTGCTTGGGCAGAAGGACGAGCAGTTCTTC. Translated, it gives CASSLLGQKDEQFF.

The CDR3 DNA follows: TGTGCCAGCAGTGCGCCCACGGGACCTCAAGAGACCCAGTACTTC. Protein sequence: CASSAPTGPQETQYF. This chain connects TRBV6-1 to TRBJ2-5; D may match TRBD1 or TRBD2 (5 bases each). The V and J ends lost 4 bases and 2 bases respectively, with 14 bases between them. The CDR3 runs 15 residues. Germline V gene sequence: CDR1 MNHNS, CDR2 SASEGT.

The rearrangement links TRBV27 to TRBJ2-7, with 10 nucleotides matching TRBD1. CDR3 size: 17 residues. Germline loops: CDR1 MNHEY, CDR2 SMNVEV (reference sequence). The V gene end was trimmed by 5 bases and the J gene end by 7 bases; junction bases not matched to a gene: 17. CDR3 DNA: TGTGCCAGCAGTCCCCGGCCGCCGGGACAGGGGTCGAGGGAGCAGTACTTC. It encodes CASSPRPPGQGSREQYF.

This clone has a single count. V is TRBV7-9 and J is TRBJ2-7; 12 nucleotides agree with TRBD2. The CDR3 has 16 residues. CDR1 is SEHNR, CDR2 FQNEAQ, per germline (reference sequence). V was clipped by 4 bases and J by 2 bases; unmatched bases: 6. The CDR3 DNA reads TGTGCCAGCAGCTCCAGACTAGCGGGGGAAACCTACGAGCAGTACTTC. Protein sequence: CASSSRLAGETYEQYF.

The rearrangement uses TRBV6-1 and TRBJ1-2, with a weak D call TRBD1 (6 bases). From germline, CDR1 is MNHNS and CDR2 SASEGT. CDR3 size: 16 residues. With 3 bases removed from V and 5 bases from J, the gap between germline ends came to 19 bases. The CDR3 is CASSEPLRGRRYGYTF. Here the CDR3 DNA reads TGTGCCAGCAGTGAGCCCTTGAGGGGGAGGAGGTATGGCTACACCTTC.

The genes are TRBV7-9 and TRBJ1-5, with D hard to call. The CDR3 loop spans 12 amino acids. Germline-derived CDR1 and CDR2 are SEHNR and FQNEAQ (reference sequence). V dropped 5 bases and J dropped 3 bases, with 5 bases sitting between them. DNA of the CDR3: TGTGCCAGCAGCCCCGCCAATCAGCCCCAGCATTTT. Translated, it gives CASSPANQPQHF.